The 26 T cell receptor beta chains below come from one sample, sequenced in a study of beta chain features in type 1 diabetes. The isolated RNA, all of it, was reverse transcribed, so expressed TCRB transcripts were what got sequenced. The data were produced by immunoSEQ multiplex PCR, yet TCRdb's version contains in-frame clones alone and is incomplete. Of hundreds of thousands of clones in the sample, around 30% were seen once. Specimen: naive CD4+ T cells from blood. Every receptor here comes from a man younger than 35 in good health.

The rearrangement links TRBV9 to TRBJ1-1; no firm D call. This CDR3 is built from 13 residues. Germline V gives CDR1 SGDLS, CDR2 YYNGEE. Between the trimmed V and J ends, which lost 0 bases and 1 base, there was a span of 4 bases. The CDR3 sequence is CASSVESNTEAFF. The CDR3, as DNA: TGTGCCAGCAGCGTAGAGTCGAACACTGAAGCTTTCTTT.

The chain is built from TRBV9 and TRBJ2-2; either TRBD1 or TRBD2 may supply D (5 bases each). V was pared by 0 bases and J by 3 bases, with 12 bases between. The CDR3 extends over 16 amino acids. Germline V gene lookup returns CDR1 SGDLS and CDR2 YYNGEE. The CDR3 here is CASSVEVGPDTGELFF. CDR3 sequence (DNA): TGTGCCAGCAGCGTAGAGGTGGGACCGGACACCGGGGAGCTGTTTTTT.

The chain couples TRBV28 to TRBJ2-4; the match to TRBD2 covers 7 bases. V lost 6 bases, J lost 3 bases, and 2 bases stayed unmatched. Germline V lookup: CDR1 MDHEN, CDR2 SYDVKM. CDR3 length equals 13 residues. The CDR3 here is CASRSGGKNIQYF. CDR3 bases: TGTGCCAGCAGGTCGGGGGGCAAAAACATTCAGTACTTC. Based on the CDR3 plus reference TRBV28 and TRBJ2-4, the full variable domain is DVKVTQSSRYLVKRTGEKVFLECVQDMDHENMFWYRQDPGLGLRLIYFSYDVKMKEKGDIPEGYSVSREKKERFSLILESASTNQTSMYLCASRSGGKNIQYFGAGTRLSVL.

The V gene is TRBV7-8, the J gene TRBJ1-1, with a tentative D call TRBD1 (6 bases). CDR1 and CDR2 (germline): SGHVS, FQNEAQ. CDR3 length: 17 amino acids. Trimming stripped 5 bases from V and 1 base from J, with 20 bases between. The CDR3 coding sequence is TGTGCCAGCAGCCCGCTGTCGGGGGGCGCGGAGAACACTGAAGCTTTCTTT. This translates into CASSPLSGGAENTEAFF.

The CDR3, as DNA: TGTGCCTGGAGTTTCCAGGGGGAGCAGTACTTC. This encodes CAWSFQGEQYF. The chain joins TRBV30 to TRBJ2-7; possible D gene TRBD1, 6 bases. Trimming took 2 bases from V and 7 from J, leaving 9 bases between them. The germline V gene encodes CDR1 GTSNPN and CDR2 SVGIG (reference sequence). The CDR3 sequence is 11 residues long.

This chain connects TRBV30 to TRBJ2-7; 8 bases line up with TRBD1. CDR3 length: 14 amino acids. Per the germline V gene, CDR1 is GTSNPN and CDR2 is SVGIG (reference sequence). Trimming cost V 2 bases and J 2 bases; bases outside gene matches: 5. In DNA form, the CDR3 reads TGTGCCTGGAGTCCAGGACAGGGTACCTACGAGCAGTACTTC. Protein product: CAWSPGQGTYEQYF.

The rearrangement joins TRBV29-1 to TRBJ2-7, with TRBD1 identical over 8 bases. This CDR3 spans 14 amino acids. Trimming cost V 7 bases and J 7 bases; bases outside gene matches: 15. Per the germline V gene, CDR1 is SQVTM and CDR2 is ANQGSEA. CDR3 bases: TGCAGCGCCACCTTTGGGCAGGGGGCAGGGGAGCAGTACTTC. It yields the protein CSATFGQGAGEQYF.

This clone has just a few counts. The V call is TRBV7-9, the J call TRBJ2-3; D not resolved. V lost 5 bases and J 6 bases, leaving 15 bases between the germline ends. CDR1 is SEHNR, CDR2 FQNEAQ, per germline (reference sequence). This CDR3 contains 14 residues. The CDR3 bases are TGTGCCAGCAGCCCGGCTCCTATTCGGGATACGCAGTATTTT. Residues: CASSPAPIRDTQYF.

V gene TRBV2 combines with J gene TRBJ2-5; D is undetermined. The CDR3 runs to 12 residues. CDR1 is SNHLY and CDR2 is FYNNEI in the germline V gene. Trimming pared 5 bases from V and 6 bases from J, leaving 10 bases between. For the CDR3, the DNA is TGTGCCAGCAGTCCCTCTGCACAGACCCAGTACTTC. Protein sequence: CASSPSAQTQYF.

This chain joins TRBV7-9 and TRBJ2-1; TRBD2 matches 12 bases. J lost 3 bases, V lost 5 bases, and 5 bases had no gene match. Per the germline V gene, CDR1 is SEHNR and CDR2 is FQNEAQ (reference sequence). The CDR3 has 16 amino acids. The CDR3 sequence is CASSLGLAGHYNEQFF. CDR3 nucleotides: TGTGCCAGCAGCCTGGGACTAGCGGGCCACTACAATGAGCAGTTCTTC.

The rearrangement joins TRBV9 to TRBJ1-1, with D maybe TRBD1 (6 bases). The CDR3 covers 14 residues. CDR1 and CDR2 (germline): SGDLS, YYNGEE. V dropped 4 bases and J dropped 0 bases, with 10 bases sitting between them. The chain's CDR3 is CASSRGGLNTEAFF. DNA of the CDR3: TGTGCCAGCAGCCGAGGGGGGTTGAACACTGAAGCTTTCTTT. The full variable domain, in which reference TRBV9 and TRBJ1-1 provide the parts outside the CDR3, is DSGVTQTPKHLITATGQRVTLRCSPRSGDLSVYWYQQSLDQGLQFLIQYYNGEERAKGNILERFSAQQFPDLHSELNLSSLELGDSALYFCASSRGGLNTEAFFGQGTRLTVV.

The chain is built from TRBV29-1 and TRBJ2-5; 11 nucleotides line up with TRBD2. V shed 8 bases and J 5 bases; nucleotides not matched to a gene: 4. The germline gives CDR1 SQVTM, CDR2 ANQGSEA. This CDR3 region has 12 residues. The CDR3 DNA follows: TGCAGCTTAGCGGGAGGGGATGAGACCCAGTACTTC. This gives the protein CSLAGGDETQYF.

In its sample, this clone was seen a few times. The V call is TRBV6-6, the J call TRBJ2-1; 12 bases are a match to TRBD2. CDR3 length: 15 residues. Germline CDR1 reads MNHNY; CDR2 reads SVGAGI (reference sequence). V trimming: 6 bases; J trimming: 6 bases; junction bases outside the gene matches: 6. The CDR3: CASSYTSGRTNEQFF. DNA of the CDR3: TGTGCCAGCAGCTACACTAGCGGGAGGACCAATGAGCAGTTCTTC.

The rearrangement uses TRBV9 and TRBJ2-3, with TRBD2 matching 14 bases. This CDR3 region has 17 residues. The ends lost 4 bases at V and 3 bases at J; junction bases unmatched: 7. Germline CDR1 is SGDLS and CDR2 is YYNGEE. The CDR3 here is CASSSRRLAGGTDTQYF. DNA of the CDR3: TGTGCCAGCAGCTCTCGAAGACTAGCGGGAGGGACAGATACGCAGTATTTT.

This clone was counted a few times. This sequence joins TRBV7-9 and TRBJ2-3; D assignment may be TRBD1 or TRBD2 (6 bases each). The length of the CDR3 is 17 residues. CDR1 and CDR2 from the germline V gene are SEHNR and FQNEAQ (reference sequence). V was clipped by 3 bases and J by 0 bases, with 16 bases between them. The CDR3 region is CASSFRLQGGSTDTQYF. In nucleotides, the CDR3 is TGTGCCAGCAGCTTCCGCCTACAGGGAGGTAGCACAGATACGCAGTATTTT.

As to this clone: The same CDR3 arises from other DNA sequences in this sample as well. The chain combines TRBV30 with TRBJ1-3; D is possibly TRBD1 (5 bases). The germline gives CDR1 GTSNPN, CDR2 SVGIG (reference sequence). The CDR3 has 14 amino acids. The germline V and J ends were trimmed by 0 bases and 0 bases, with 6 bases remaining between them. The CDR3 DNA reads TGTGCCTGGAGTGTTGGGACCTCTGGAAACACCATATATTTT. It translates to CAWSVGTSGNTIYF.

This clone was found a few times. V and J are TRBV7-9 and TRBJ2-7; 8 positions agree with TRBD1. With 5 bases clipped from V and 4 bases from J, the junction kept 7 bases outside the gene matches. The CDR3 covers 14 residues. Per the germline V gene, CDR1 is SEHNR and CDR2 is FQNEAQ (reference sequence). The CDR3 nucleotides read TGTGCCAGCAGCCGACGACAGGGGTGGTACGAGCAGTACTTC. It codes for CASSRRQGWYEQYF.

This clone was recorded a few times. The gene calls are TRBV30 and TRBJ1-5, with TRBD1 matching over 7 bases. V dropped 0 bases and J dropped 3; count of bases not matched to a gene: 8. The CDR3 contains 16 residues. CDR1 and CDR2 from the germline V gene are GTSNPN and SVGIG (reference sequence). Written as DNA, the CDR3 is TGTGCCTGGAGTGTATGGACGGGACAGCTCAATCAGCCCCAGCATTTT. Translating gives CAWSVWTGQLNQPQHF.

This chain links TRBV30 with TRBJ2-7; 7 nucleotides align to TRBD1. V lost 4 bases, J lost 2 bases, and 5 bases stayed unmatched. The CDR3 totals 13 residues. The germline CDR1 and CDR2 sequences are GTSNPN and SVGIG (reference sequence). In DNA form, the CDR3 reads TGTGCCTGGAACCGACAGGGAACCTACGAGCAGTACTTC. Protein sequence: CAWNRQGTYEQYF.

This clone has only one observation. The chain carries TRBV6-1 and TRBJ2-1; tentative D call: TRBD1 (5 bases). Germline V lookup: CDR1 MNHNS, CDR2 SASEGT. This CDR3 comprises 15 residues. The V end was cut by 6 bases, the J end by 0 bases, with 12 bases between. The CDR3 reads CASSDSQNSYNEQFF. The CDR3 region has the DNA TGTGCCAGCAGCGACAGCCAGAACTCCTACAATGAGCAGTTCTTC.

This chain connects TRBV19 to TRBJ2-3; weak D call: TRBD2 (6 bases). CDR1 is LNHDA, CDR2 SQIVND, per germline (reference sequence). The CDR3 has 15 amino acids. Trimming left V 6 bases short and J 2 bases short, with 15 bases between. For the CDR3, the DNA is TGTGCCAGTAGCGGGGGACGGGGACTCACAGATACGCAGTATTTT. Translating it yields CASSGGRGLTDTQYF.

The chain employs TRBV7-3 and TRBJ2-7; 9 nucleotides align to TRBD2. Trimming cost V 1 base and J 2 bases; bases outside gene matches: 3. Germline assignment: CDR1 SGHTA and CDR2 FQGTGA. This CDR3 has 15 amino acids. This CDR3 is CASSLKAGGPYEQYF. The CDR3 DNA is TGTGCCAGCAGCTTAAAGGCGGGAGGGCCCTACGAGCAGTACTTC.

This clone showed up just a few times. The chain combines TRBV11-2 with TRBJ2-5; a weak D match, TRBD2 (5 bases). The V gene's germline CDR1 is SGHAT and CDR2 FQNNGV. Deletions cut 5 bases from V and 6 bases from J, with 16 bases between. The CDR3 covers 14 residues. In DNA, the CDR3 is TGTGCCAGCAGCCCATTCGCGGGTGCCAAGACCCAGTACTTC. Protein sequence: CASSPFAGAKTQYF.

This clone turned up a few times. V and J are TRBV28 and TRBJ2-4; tentatively, D is TRBD1 (5 bases). The CDR3 covers 12 residues. Per the germline V gene, CDR1 is MDHEN and CDR2 is SYDVKM. V lost 3 bases to trimming and J lost 13 bases, with 13 bases between them. The CDR3 DNA follows: TGTGCCAGCAGTTTTCGACAGATGCGGCAGTACTTC. Its translation: CASSFRQMRQYF.

V is TRBV6-1 and J is TRBJ2-2, with D possibly being TRBD1 (5 bases). Germline V gene sequence: CDR1 MNHNS, CDR2 SASEGT. The CDR3 loop spans 13 amino acids. V was trimmed by 8 bases and J by 4 bases, leaving 11 bases between them. The CDR3 is CASHWGLTGELFF. The CDR3 DNA reads TGTGCCAGCCATTGGGGCCTCACCGGGGAGCTGTTTTTT.

The rearrangement uses TRBV30 and TRBJ1-2, with 7 bases identical to TRBD1. The CDR3 is 13 residues long. V lost 0 bases and J lost 7; bases outside the gene matches: 5. The germline V gene encodes CDR1 GTSNPN and CDR2 SVGIG (reference sequence). The CDR3 nucleotides read TGTGCCTGGAGTGTAAGGGGGCCTGGTGGCTACACCTTC. Encoded protein: CAWSVRGPGGYTF.